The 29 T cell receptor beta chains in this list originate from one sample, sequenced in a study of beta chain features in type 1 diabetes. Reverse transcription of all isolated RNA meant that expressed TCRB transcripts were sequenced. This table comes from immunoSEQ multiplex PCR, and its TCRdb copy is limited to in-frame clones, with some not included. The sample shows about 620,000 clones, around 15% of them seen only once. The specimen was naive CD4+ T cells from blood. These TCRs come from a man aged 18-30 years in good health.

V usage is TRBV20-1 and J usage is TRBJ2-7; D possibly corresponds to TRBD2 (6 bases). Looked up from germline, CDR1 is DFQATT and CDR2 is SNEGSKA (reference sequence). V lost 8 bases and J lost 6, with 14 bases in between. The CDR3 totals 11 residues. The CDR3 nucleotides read TGCAGTCGGGTTTCGGGGGTCGAGCAGTACTTC. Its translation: CSRVSGVEQYF.

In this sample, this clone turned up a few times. In DNA form, the CDR3 reads TGTGCCAGCAGCCAATTACGACAGGCGAAGTCCACAGATACGCAGTATTTT. This codes for CASSQLRQAKSTDTQYF. The V call is TRBV5-5, the J call TRBJ2-3, with D possibly matching TRBD1 (6 bases). The CDR3 loop spans 17 amino acids. CDR1 is SGHKS and CDR2 is YYEKEE in the germline V gene (reference sequence). V lost 4 bases and J 2 bases, leaving 20 bases between the germline ends.

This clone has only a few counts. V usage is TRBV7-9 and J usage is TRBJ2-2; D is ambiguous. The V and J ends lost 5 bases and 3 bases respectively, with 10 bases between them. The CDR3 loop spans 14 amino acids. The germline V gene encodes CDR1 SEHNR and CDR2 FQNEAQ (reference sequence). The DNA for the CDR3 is TGTGCCAGCAGCCCACGGGCCTACACCGGGGAGCTGTTTTTT. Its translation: CASSPRAYTGELFF.

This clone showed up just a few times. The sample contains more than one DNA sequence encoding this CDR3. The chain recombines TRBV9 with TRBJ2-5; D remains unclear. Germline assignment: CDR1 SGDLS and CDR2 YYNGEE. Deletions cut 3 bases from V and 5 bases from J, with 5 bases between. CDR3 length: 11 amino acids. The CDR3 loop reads CASSAEETQYF. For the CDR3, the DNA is TGTGCCAGCAGCGCGGAGGAGACCCAGTACTTC.

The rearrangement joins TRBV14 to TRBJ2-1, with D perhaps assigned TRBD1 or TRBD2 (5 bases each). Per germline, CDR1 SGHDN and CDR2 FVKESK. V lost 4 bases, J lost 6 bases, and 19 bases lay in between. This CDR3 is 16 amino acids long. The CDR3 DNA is TGTGCCAGCAGCCGACCGGGGCGGGCTGGAAGCAATGAGCAGTTCTTC. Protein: CASSRPGRAGSNEQFF.

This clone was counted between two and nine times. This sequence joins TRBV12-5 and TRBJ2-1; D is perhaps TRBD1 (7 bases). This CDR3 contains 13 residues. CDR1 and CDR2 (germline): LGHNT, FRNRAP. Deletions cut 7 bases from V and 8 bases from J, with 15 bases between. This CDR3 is CASVWGDSHEQFF. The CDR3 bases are TGTGCTAGTGTCTGGGGGGACAGTCATGAGCAGTTCTTC. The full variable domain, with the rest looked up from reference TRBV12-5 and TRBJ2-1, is DARVTQTPRHKVTEMGQEVTMRCQPILGHNTVFWYRQTMMQGLELLAYFRNRAPLDDSGMPKDRFSAEMPDATLATLKIQPSEPRDSAVYFCASVWGDSHEQFFGPGTRLTVL.

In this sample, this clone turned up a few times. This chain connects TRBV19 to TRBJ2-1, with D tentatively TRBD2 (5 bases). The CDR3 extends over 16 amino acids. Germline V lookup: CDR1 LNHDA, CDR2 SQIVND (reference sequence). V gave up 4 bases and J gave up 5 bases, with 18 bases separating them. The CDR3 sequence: CASSTGDYDGNNEQFF. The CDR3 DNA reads TGTGCCAGTAGTACCGGCGACTATGATGGGAACAATGAGCAGTTCTTC.

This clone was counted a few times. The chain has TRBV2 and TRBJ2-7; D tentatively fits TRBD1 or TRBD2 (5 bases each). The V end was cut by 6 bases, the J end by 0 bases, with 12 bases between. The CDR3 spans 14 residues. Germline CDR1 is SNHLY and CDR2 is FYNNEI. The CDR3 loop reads CASRLGTYSYEQYF. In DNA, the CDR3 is TGTGCCAGCAGACTCGGGACGTACTCCTACGAGCAGTACTTC.

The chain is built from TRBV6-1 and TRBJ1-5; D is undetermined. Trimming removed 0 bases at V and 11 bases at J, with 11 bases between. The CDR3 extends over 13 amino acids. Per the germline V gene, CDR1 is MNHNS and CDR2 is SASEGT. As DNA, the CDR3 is TGTGCCAGCAGTGAAGCCCGTCAGCAGACCCAGCATTTT. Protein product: CASSEARQQTQHF.

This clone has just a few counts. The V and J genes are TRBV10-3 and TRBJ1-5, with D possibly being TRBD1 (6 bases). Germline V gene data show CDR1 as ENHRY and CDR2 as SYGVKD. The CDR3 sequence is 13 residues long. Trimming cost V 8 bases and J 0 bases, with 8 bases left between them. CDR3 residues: CAIGTNSNQPQHF. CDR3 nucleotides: TGTGCCATCGGGACAAATAGCAATCAGCCCCAGCATTTT.

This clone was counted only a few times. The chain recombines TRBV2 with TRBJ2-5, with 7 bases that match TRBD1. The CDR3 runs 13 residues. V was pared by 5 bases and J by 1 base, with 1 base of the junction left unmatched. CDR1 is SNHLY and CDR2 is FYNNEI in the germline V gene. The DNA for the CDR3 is TGTGCCAGCAGTAGGGACAGCCAAGAGACCCAGTACTTC. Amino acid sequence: CASSRDSQETQYF.

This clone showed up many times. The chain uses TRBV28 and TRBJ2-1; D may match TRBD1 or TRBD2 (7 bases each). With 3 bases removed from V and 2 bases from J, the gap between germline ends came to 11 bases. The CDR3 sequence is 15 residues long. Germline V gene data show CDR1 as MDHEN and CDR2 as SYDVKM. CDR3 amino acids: CASSLGGGPYNEQFF. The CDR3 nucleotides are TGTGCCAGCAGTTTGGGAGGGGGCCCCTACAATGAGCAGTTCTTC.

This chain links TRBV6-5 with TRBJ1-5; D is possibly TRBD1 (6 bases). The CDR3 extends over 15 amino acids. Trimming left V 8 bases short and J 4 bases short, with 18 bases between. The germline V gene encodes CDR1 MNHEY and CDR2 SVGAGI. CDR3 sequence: CASRGTGLGNQPQHF. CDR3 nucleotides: TGTGCCAGCCGTGGTACAGGGTTAGGGAATCAGCCCCAGCATTTT.

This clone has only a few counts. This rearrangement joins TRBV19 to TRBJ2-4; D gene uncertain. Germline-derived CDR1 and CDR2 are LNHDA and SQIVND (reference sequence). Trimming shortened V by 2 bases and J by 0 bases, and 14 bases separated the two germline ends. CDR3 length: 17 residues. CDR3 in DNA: TGTGCCAGTAGTATACGGAAAGATTTTCTAGCCAAAAACATTCAGTACTTC. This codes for CASSIRKDFLAKNIQYF. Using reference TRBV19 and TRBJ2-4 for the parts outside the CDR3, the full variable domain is DGGITQSPKYLFRKEGQNVTLSCEQNLNHDAMYWYRQDPGQGLRLIYYSQIVNDFQKGDIAEGYSVSREKKESFPLTVTSAQKNPTAFYLCASSIRKDFLAKNIQYFGAGTRLSVL.

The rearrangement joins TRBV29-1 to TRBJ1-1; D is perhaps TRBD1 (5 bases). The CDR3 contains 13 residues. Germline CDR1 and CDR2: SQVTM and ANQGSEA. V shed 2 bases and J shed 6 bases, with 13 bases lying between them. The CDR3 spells CSVESGGLAEAFF. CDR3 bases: TGCAGCGTTGAAAGCGGGGGGTTGGCTGAAGCTTTCTTT.

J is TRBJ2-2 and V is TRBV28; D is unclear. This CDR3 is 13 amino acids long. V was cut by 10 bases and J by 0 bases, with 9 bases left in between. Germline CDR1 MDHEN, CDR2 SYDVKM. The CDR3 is CAIRGPNTGELFF. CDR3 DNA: TGTGCCATCAGAGGCCCGAACACCGGGGAGCTGTTTTTT.

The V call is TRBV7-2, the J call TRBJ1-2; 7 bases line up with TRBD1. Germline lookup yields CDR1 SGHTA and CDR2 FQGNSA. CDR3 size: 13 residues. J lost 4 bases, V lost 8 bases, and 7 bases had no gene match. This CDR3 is CASSDRVAYGYTF. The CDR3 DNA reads TGTGCCAGCTCCGACAGGGTGGCCTATGGCTACACCTTC.

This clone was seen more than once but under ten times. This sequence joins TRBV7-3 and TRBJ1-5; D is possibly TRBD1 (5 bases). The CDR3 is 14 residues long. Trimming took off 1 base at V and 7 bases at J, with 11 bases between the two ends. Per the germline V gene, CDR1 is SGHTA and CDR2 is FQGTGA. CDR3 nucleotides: TGTGCCAGCAGCTTAAGCGGGGGGGACCAGCCCCAGCATTTT. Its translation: CASSLSGGDQPQHF.

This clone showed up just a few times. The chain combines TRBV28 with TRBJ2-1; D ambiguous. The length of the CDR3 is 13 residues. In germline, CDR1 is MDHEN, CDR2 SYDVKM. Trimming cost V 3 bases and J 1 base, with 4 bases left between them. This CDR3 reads CASSLQSYNEQFF. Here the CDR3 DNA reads TGTGCCAGCAGTTTGCAGTCCTACAATGAGCAGTTCTTC.

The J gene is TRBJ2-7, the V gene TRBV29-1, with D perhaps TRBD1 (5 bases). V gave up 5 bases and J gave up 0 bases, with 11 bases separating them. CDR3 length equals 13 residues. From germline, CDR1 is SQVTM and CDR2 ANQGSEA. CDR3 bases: TGCAGCGTTTCGAACAGGATCTCCTACGAGCAGTACTTC. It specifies CSVSNRISYEQYF.

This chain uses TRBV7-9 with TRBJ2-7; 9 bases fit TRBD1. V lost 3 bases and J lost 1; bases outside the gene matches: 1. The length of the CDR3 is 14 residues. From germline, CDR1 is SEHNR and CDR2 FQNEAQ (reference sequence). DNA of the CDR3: TGTGCCAGCAGCTTTGGACAGGGGTCCTACGAGCAGTACTTC. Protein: CASSFGQGSYEQYF.

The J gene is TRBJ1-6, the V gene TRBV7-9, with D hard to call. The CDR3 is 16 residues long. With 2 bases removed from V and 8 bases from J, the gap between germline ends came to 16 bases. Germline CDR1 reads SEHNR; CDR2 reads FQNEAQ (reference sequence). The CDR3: CASSLKPGPIHSPLHF. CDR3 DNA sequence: TGTGCCAGCAGCTTAAAGCCTGGGCCTATTCATTCACCCCTCCACTTT.

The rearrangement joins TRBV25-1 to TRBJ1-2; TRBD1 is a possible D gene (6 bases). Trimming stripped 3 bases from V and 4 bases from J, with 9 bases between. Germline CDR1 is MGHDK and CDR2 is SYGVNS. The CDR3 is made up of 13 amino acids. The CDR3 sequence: CASSDRGLYGYTF. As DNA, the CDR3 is TGTGCCAGCAGTGACAGGGGCCTCTATGGCTACACCTTC.

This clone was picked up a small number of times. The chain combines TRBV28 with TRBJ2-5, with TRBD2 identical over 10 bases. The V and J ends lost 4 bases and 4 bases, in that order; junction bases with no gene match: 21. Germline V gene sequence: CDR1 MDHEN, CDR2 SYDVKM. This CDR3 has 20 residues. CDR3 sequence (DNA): TGTGCCAGCAGTTCCTCCCTCCGCGGACTAGCGGCCAGCGTCCGAGAGACCCAGTACTTC. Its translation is CASSSSLRGLAASVRETQYF.

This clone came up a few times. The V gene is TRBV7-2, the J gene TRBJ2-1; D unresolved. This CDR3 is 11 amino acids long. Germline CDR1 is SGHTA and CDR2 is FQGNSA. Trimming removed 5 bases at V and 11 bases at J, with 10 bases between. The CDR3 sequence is CASSNPTKQFF. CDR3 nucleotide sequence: TGTGCCAGCAGCAATCCCACGAAGCAGTTCTTC. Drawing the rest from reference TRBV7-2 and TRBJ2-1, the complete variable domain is GAGVSQSPSNKVTEKGKDVELRCDPISGHTALYWYRQSLGQGLEFLIYFQGNSAPDKSGLPSDRFSAERTGGSVSTLTIQRTQQEDSAVYLCASSNPTKQFFGPGTRLTVL.

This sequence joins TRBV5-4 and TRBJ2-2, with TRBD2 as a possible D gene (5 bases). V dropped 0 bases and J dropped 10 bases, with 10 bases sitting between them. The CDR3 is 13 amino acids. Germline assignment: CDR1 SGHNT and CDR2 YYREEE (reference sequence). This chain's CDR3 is CASSLAYGKELFF. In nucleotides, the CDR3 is TGTGCCAGCAGCTTGGCTTACGGGAAGGAGCTGTTTTTT. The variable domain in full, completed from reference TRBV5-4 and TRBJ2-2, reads ETGVTQSPTHLIKTRGQQVTLRCSSQSGHNTVSWYQQALGQGPQFIFQYYREEENGRGNFPPRFSGLQFPNYSSELNVNALELDDSALYLCASSLAYGKELFFGEGSRLTVL.

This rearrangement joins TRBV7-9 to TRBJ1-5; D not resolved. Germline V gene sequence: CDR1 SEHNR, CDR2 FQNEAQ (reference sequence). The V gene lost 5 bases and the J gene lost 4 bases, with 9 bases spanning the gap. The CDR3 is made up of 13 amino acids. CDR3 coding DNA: TGTGCCAGCAGCCCCCGGTCAAATCAGCCCCAGCATTTT. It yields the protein CASSPRSNQPQHF.

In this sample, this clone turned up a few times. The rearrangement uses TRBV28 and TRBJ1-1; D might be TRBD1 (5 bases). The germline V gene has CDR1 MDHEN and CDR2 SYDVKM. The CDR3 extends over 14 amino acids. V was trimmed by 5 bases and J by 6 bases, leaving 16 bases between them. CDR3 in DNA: TGTGCCAGCAGTCGCCCTTCCAGGGAGGCTGAAGCTTTCTTT. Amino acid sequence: CASSRPSREAEAFF.

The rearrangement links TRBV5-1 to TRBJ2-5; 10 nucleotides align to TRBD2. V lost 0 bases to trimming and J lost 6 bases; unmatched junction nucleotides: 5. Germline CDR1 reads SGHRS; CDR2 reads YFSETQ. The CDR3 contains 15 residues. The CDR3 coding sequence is TGCGCCAGCAGCTTGGCAGCGGGAGGGCCACAGACCCAGTACTTC. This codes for CASSLAAGGPQTQYF. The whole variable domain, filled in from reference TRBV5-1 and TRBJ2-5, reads KAGVTQTPRYLIKTRGQQVTLSCSPISGHRSVSWYQQTPGQGLQFLFEYFSETQRNKGNFPGRFSGRQFSNSRSEMNVSTLELGDSALYLCASSLAAGGPQTQYFGPGTRLLVL.